The 13 T cell receptor beta chains in this list originate from one sample, sequenced in a study of CD8 T cells in Susac syndrome. An amount of RNA that ranged from roughly 0.5 to 1 ug was reverse transcribed with random hexamers. A single record per CDR3 protein comes from TCRdb applying MiXCR to the immunoSEQ multiplex PCR reads. Here the sample spans 250,000 to 300,000 distinct CDR3 sequences, roughly 85% being singletons. Sequencing was done on a sample of CD8+ T cells from PBMCs. The receptors come from a human donor with multiple sclerosis.

The chain uses TRBV30 and TRBJ1-2; 11 nucleotides match TRBD1. The CDR3 has 13 residues. Germline V gene lookup returns CDR1 GTSNPN and CDR2 SVGIG (reference sequence). V dropped 1 base and J dropped 9; count of bases not matched to a gene: 4. The CDR3 loop reads CAWSADRGQRYTF. CDR3 nucleotide sequence: TGTGCCTGGAGTGCGGACAGGGGGCAACGCTACACCTTC.

This clonotype was detected a few times. This sequence joins TRBV6-5 and TRBJ2-1, with D uncertain. V lost 3 bases, J lost 0 bases, and 9 bases lay in between. The CDR3 is made up of 15 amino acids. In germline, CDR1 is MNHEY, CDR2 SVGAGI. The DNA of the CDR3 is TGTGCCAGCAGTTATGGAGTAAGCTCCTACAATGAGCAGTTCTTC. Translation gives CASSYGVSSYNEQFF.

The CDR3 DNA sequence: TGTGCCAGCAGCCCCCCACTGCCGACTAGCGGGGCCTCCTACGAGCAGTACTTC. This sequence encodes CASSPPLPTSGASYEQYF. The rearrangement links TRBV7-9 to TRBJ2-7, with 11 nucleotides matching TRBD2. The germline V gene encodes CDR1 SEHNR and CDR2 FQNEAQ (reference sequence). Trimming removed 5 bases from V and 0 bases from J; junction bases left unmatched: 12. The CDR3 runs to 18 residues.

This clonotype has a handful of counts. The V gene is TRBV5-1, the J gene TRBJ2-2; tentatively, D is TRBD1 or TRBD2 (6 bases each). The CDR3 loop spans 13 amino acids. CDR1 and CDR2 from the germline V gene are SGHRS and YFSETQ. The germline V and J ends were trimmed by 4 bases and 6 bases, with 10 bases remaining between them. The CDR3 loop reads CASSAEGAGELFF. DNA for the CDR3: TGCGCCAGCAGCGCGGAGGGGGCCGGGGAGCTGTTTTTT.

This sequence joins TRBV10-3 and TRBJ1-1; maybe TRBD1 (6 bases). CDR3 length: 14 residues. The V and J ends lost 6 bases and 1 base respectively, with 12 bases between them. Germline CDR1 is ENHRY and CDR2 is SYGVKD. The DNA of the CDR3 is TGTGCCATCAGCATTGACAGGTGGAACACTGAAGCTTTCTTT. It yields the protein CAISIDRWNTEAFF.

The V call is TRBV2, the J call TRBJ1-2; possible D gene TRBD1, 6 bases. This CDR3 has 12 residues. Germline lookup yields CDR1 SNHLY and CDR2 FYNNEI. V was shortened by 8 bases and J by 4 bases, with 11 bases between the two germline ends. The CDR3 nucleotides are TGTGCCAGCGGGGGGGGCATCTATGGCTACACCTTC. Translating gives CASGGGIYGYTF. Supplemented by reference TRBV2 and TRBJ1-2, the full variable domain reads EPEVTQTPSHQVTQMGQEVILRCVPISNHLYFYWYRQILGQKVEFLVSFYNNEISEKSEIFDDQFSVERPDGSNFTLKIRSTKLEDSAMYFCASGGGIYGYTFGSGTRLTVV.

This chain uses TRBV24-1 with TRBJ1-5; D not resolved. CDR3 length: 15 amino acids. Trimming shortened V by 2 bases and J by 0 bases, and 7 bases separated the two germline ends. The germline CDR1 and CDR2 sequences are KGHDR and SFDVKD. CDR3 sequence reads: CATSDSDYSNQPQHF. Here the CDR3 DNA reads TGTGCCACCAGTGATTCTGACTATAGCAATCAGCCCCAGCATTTT.

The chain uses TRBV19 and TRBJ1-1; D remains unclear. The CDR3 is 14 residues long. V was cut by 3 bases and J by 2 bases, with 10 bases left in between. Germline CDR1 LNHDA, CDR2 SQIVND (reference sequence). CDR3 DNA sequence: TGTGCCAGTAGTATTCGGGAATATAACACTGAAGCTTTCTTT. It translates to CASSIREYNTEAFF.

The chain recombines TRBV7-9 with TRBJ1-1; D gene uncertain. The V end was cut by 0 bases, the J end by 10 bases, with 6 bases between. CDR1 is SEHNR and CDR2 is FQNEAQ in the germline V gene (reference sequence). This CDR3 has 11 residues. The CDR3 sequence: CASSLARGAFF. In DNA form, the CDR3 reads TGTGCCAGCAGCTTAGCCCGGGGAGCTTTCTTT.

V is TRBV27 and J is TRBJ2-1; D might be TRBD2 (6 bases). Germline lookup yields CDR1 MNHEY and CDR2 SMNVEV (reference sequence). The V gene lost 6 bases and the J gene lost 0 bases, with 15 bases spanning the gap. The CDR3 runs 16 residues. DNA of the CDR3: TGTGCCAGCAGCATTAGCGGCTCTTACTCCTACAATGAGCAGTTCTTC. It yields the protein CASSISGSYSYNEQFF.

CDR3 in amino acids: CASRYQGAPSEQYF. CDR3 in DNA: TGTGCCAGCAGATACCAGGGTGCCCCTTCCGAGCAGTACTTC. The V and J genes are TRBV27 and TRBJ2-7; TRBD1 might be the D (5 bases). Germline CDR1 MNHEY, CDR2 SMNVEV (reference sequence). This CDR3 region has 14 residues. V was cut by 6 bases and J by 6 bases, with 18 bases left in between.

This chain links TRBV9 with TRBJ2-5; tentatively, D is TRBD2 (6 bases). Germline CDR1 reads SGDLS; CDR2 reads YYNGEE. The ends were cut back, 3 bases at V and 1 base at J, with 16 bases in the middle. The CDR3 totals 16 residues. CDR3 nucleotides: TGTGCCAGCAGCGCTAAATCCTCCGGGGGCCAAGAGACCCAGTACTTC. Its translation is CASSAKSSGGQETQYF.

CDR3 protein: CSARALSGTSGDLQGHEQFF. Here the CDR3 DNA reads TGCAGTGCTAGAGCCCTCTCCGGGACTAGCGGGGACTTACAGGGGCATGAGCAGTTCTTC. This rearrangement joins TRBV20-1 to TRBJ2-1, with TRBD2 matching over 13 bases. Germline loops: CDR1 DFQATT, CDR2 SNEGSKA (reference sequence). V shed 1 base and J 8 bases; nucleotides not matched to a gene: 20. This CDR3 contains 20 residues.